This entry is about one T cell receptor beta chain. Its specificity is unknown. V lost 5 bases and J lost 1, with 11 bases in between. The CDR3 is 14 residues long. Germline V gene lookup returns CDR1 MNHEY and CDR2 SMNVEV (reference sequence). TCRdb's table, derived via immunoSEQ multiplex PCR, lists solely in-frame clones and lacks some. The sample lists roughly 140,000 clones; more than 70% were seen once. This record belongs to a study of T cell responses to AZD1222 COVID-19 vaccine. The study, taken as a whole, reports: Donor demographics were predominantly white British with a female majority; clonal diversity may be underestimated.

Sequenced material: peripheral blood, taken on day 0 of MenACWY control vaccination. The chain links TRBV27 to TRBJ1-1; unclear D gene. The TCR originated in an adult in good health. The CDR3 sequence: CASSVGRGNTEAFF. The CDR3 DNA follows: TGTGCCAGCAGTGTCGGACGGGGGAACACTGAAGCTTTCTTT.